These T cell receptor beta chains were read from a single sample in a study of T-cell reconstitution after alpha-beta-depleted transplantation in children. A single record per CDR3 protein comes from TCRdb applying MiXCR to the PCR reads. This sample has about 610,000 distinct CDR3 sequences, with 10% to 13% found just once. Sequences were derived from PBMCs from the stem cell graft donor, sampled from the stem cell graft. Receptors originate from a human donor who donated a stem cell graft to a child with acute myeloid leukemia. CDR3s leave out the opening cysteine and the closing phenylalanine or tryptophan. The order of the fields is V gene, J gene, clone size, CDR3 protein. Expanded clones get a size class; other rows say once, few or many, or leave the size out.

>TRBV27|TRBJ1-1|few
ASSLLQASLTEAF
>TRBV25-1|TRBJ1-5|few
ASSPRHLNQPQH
>TRBV28|TRBJ2-7|NA
ASSSPGLAFHEQY
>TRBV6-2/TRBV6-3|TRBJ1-4|many
ASSPRDALKKLF
>TRBV20-1|TRBJ1-2|few
SAQVPRSGGYT
>TRBV4-3|TRBJ2-1|NA
ASSQGSGLASNEQF
>TRBV24-1|TRBJ1-5|few
ATGEPNQPQH
>TRBV7-9|TRBJ1-1|few
ASSLDRDKGPEAF
>TRBV5-5|TRBJ2-2|many
ASSPLAGVSPGELF
>TRBV6-6|TRBJ2-7|many
AHSGDAYEQY
>TRBV3-1|TRBJ2-2|few
ASSQARGGGELF
>TRBV20-1|TRBJ2-2|NA
SAQRYLVGPRNTGELF
>TRBV5-5|TRBJ2-5|NA
ASSSAQGAGETQY
>TRBV4-3|TRBJ2-2|few
ASSQGLGDTGELF
>TRBV5-1|TRBJ1-3|NA
ASSRDGSIPSGNTIY
>TRBV6-2/TRBV6-3|TRBJ1-5|many
ASRQGDAFIYSNQPQH
>TRBV6-1|TRBJ2-7|few
ASRVAGGPLEQY
>TRBV6-1|TRBJ2-1|NA
ASTPTRSSYNEQF
>TRBV7-9|TRBJ2-1|many
ASSLSGTSNEQF
>TRBV4-1|TRBJ1-3|few
ASSTLQGSGNTIY
>TRBV12-3/TRBV12-4|TRBJ2-7|few
ASSLLGGSRAYEQY
>TRBV29-1|TRBJ2-5|NA
SVLRTWPVETQY
>TRBV12-3/TRBV12-4|TRBJ1-6|many
ASGTENSPLH
>TRBV7-2|TRBJ2-5|many
ASSLVGLGAGQETQY
>TRBV15|TRBJ2-3|many
ATSREIDTQY
>TRBV6-5|TRBJ1-1|NA
ASSYPSTGRDEAF
>TRBV15|TRBJ1-5|many
AYKKQPQH
>TRBV12-3/TRBV12-4|TRBJ2-5|NA
ASSFPPDVGGGETQY
>TRBV6-5|TRBJ1-2|few
ASRRVDSYGYT
>TRBV7-2|TRBJ2-2|NA
ASSSRLAGEPGELF
>TRBV10-3|TRBJ2-1|many
AIRGNSYNEQF
>TRBV6-2/TRBV6-3|TRBJ1-1|few
ASSYSLQGNTEAF
>TRBV5-1|TRBJ2-1|many
ASSGTSGDPLVV
>TRBV7-8|TRBJ1-2|few
ASSFRDKPTRQFEDGYT
>TRBV29-1|TRBJ1-1|many
SVREFGTEAF
>TRBV20-1|TRBJ2-7|many
SAPRLAGGFNEQY
>TRBV7-7|TRBJ2-2|NA
ASQGGAAMNTGELF
>TRBV6-2/TRBV6-3|TRBJ2-2|few
ASIPFSGSGELF
>TRBV20-1|TRBJ2-3|many
SAITLAGWGTDTQY
>TRBV12-3/TRBV12-4|TRBJ2-1|NA
ASSPSGIGKNEQF
>TRBV29-1|TRBJ1-4|many
SVVRDRGEKLF
>TRBV4-3|TRBJ2-1|few
ASSGIAGAYNEQF